This T cell receptor (beta chain) was recorded in a study of shared T cell receptors in the human thymus. After removal of 3 bases from V and 3 bases from J, the junction contained 10 bases not matched to a gene. CDR1 is KGHSH and CDR2 is LQKENI in the germline V gene. CDR3 length: 16 residues. Sequenced by immunoSEQ multiplex PCR; TCRdb stores in-frame clones only, minus some. The sample records a few hundred thousand clones, 95% being singletons. This rearrangement joins TRBV18 to TRBJ2-7, with TRBD2 identical over 8 bases. Sequences were obtained from thymocytes. The receptor was isolated from a human donor. In DNA, the CDR3 is TGTGCCAGCTCACCCTCAACGGGAGGGATATACTACGAGCAGTACTTC. It encodes CASSPSTGGIYYEQYF.